The entry that follows covers one T cell receptor beta chain sequence. Its specificity is not known. The data were taken from a study of graft-versus-host responses after intestinal transplantation. Study overall: Transplant types were multivisceral, liver-intestinal, or isolated intestinal. Recipients were all induced with anti-thymocyte globulin, then given tacrolimus and steroids for two to three years.

TCRdb keeps only in-frame clones here, not all; method: immunoSEQ multiplex PCR. In the table there are nearly 95,000 clones, around 93% of which are singletons. Germline assignment: CDR1 SQVTM and CDR2 ANQGSEA. The CDR3 totals 14 residues. With 8 bases removed from V and 2 bases from J, the gap between germline ends came to 18 bases. Overall study results and limits: In patients with graft-donor T cell macrochimerism, allograft graft-versus-host to host-versus-graft clonal ratios were high. Declining HvG levels early post-transplant were linked to peak circulating GvH clone levels.

The TCR was taken from a human donor who received an intestinal transplant. J is TRBJ1-2 and V is TRBV29-1; possibly TRBD1 for D (6 bases). Source: unstimulated CD8+ T cells sorted from spleen or lymph node cells, taken before intestinal transplant. CDR3 amino acids: CSIPSGVPNYGYTF. CDR3 in DNA: TGCAGCATACCGTCAGGGGTACCCAACTATGGCTACACCTTC.